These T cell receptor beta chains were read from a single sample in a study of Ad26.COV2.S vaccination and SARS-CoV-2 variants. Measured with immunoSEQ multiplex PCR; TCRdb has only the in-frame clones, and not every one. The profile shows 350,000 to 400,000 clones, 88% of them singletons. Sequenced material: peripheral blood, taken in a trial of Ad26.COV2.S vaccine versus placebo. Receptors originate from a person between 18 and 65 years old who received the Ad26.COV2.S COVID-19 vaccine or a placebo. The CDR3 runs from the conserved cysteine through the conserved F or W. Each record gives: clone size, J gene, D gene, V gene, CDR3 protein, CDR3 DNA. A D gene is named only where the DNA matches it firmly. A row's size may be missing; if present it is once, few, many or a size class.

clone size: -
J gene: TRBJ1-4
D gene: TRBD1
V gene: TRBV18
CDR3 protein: CASSPPGTENEKLFF
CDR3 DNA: TGTGCCAGCTCACCACCCGGGACAGAGAATGAAAAACTGTTTTTT

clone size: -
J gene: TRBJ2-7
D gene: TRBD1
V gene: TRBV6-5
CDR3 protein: CASSPGQGAYEQYF
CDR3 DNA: TGTGCCAGCAGCCCCGGACAGGGGGCCTACGAGCAGTACTTC

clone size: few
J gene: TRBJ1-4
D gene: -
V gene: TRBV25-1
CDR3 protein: CASSRQRWGISGEKLFF
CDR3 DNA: TGTGCCAGCAGTCGTCAAAGGTGGGGGATTAGCGGCGAAAAACTGTTTTTT

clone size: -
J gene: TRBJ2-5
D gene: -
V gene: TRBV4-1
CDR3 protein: CASSQIRTRGQETQYF
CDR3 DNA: TGCGCCAGCAGCCAAATCCGGACGAGAGGCCAAGAGACCCAGTACTTC

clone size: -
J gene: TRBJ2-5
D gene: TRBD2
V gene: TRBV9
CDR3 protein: CASSVSSGVQETQYF
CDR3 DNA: TGTGCCAGCAGCGTCTCCAGCGGGGTCCAGGAGACCCAGTACTTC

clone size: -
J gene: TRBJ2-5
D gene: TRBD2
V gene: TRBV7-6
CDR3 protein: CASSSRGAGGPEETQYF
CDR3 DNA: TGTGCCAGCAGCTCCCGAGGAGCGGGGGGGCCCGAGGAGACCCAGTACTTC

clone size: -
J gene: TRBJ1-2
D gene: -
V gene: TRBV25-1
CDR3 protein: CASSDGAAVYYGYTF
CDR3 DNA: TGTGCCAGCAGTGATGGGGCAGCAGTATACTATGGCTACACCTTC

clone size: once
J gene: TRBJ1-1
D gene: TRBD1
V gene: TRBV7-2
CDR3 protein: CASSLGTGGLRNTEAFF
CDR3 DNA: TGTGCCAGCAGCTTAGGAACAGGGGGACTGCGGAACACTGAAGCTTTCTTT

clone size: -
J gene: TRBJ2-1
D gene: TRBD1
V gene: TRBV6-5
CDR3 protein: CASRGQGVTVEQFF
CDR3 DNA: TGTGCCAGCAGGGGACAGGGGGTGACGGTTGAGCAGTTCTTC

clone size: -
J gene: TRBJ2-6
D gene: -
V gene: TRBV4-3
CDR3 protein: CASSQDRSSGANVLTF
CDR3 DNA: TGCGCCAGCAGCCAAGATCGGAGCTCTGGGGCCAACGTCCTGACTTTC

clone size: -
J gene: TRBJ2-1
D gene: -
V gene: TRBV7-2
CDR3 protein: CASSSPKSVYLADNEQFF
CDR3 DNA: TGTGCCAGCAGCTCCCCAAAATCGGTGTATCTCGCTGACAATGAGCAGTTCTTC

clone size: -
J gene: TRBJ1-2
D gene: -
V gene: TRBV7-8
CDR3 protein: CASSLVAGEYNYGYTF
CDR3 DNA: TGTGCCAGCAGCTTAGTAGCAGGGGAATATAACTATGGCTACACCTTC

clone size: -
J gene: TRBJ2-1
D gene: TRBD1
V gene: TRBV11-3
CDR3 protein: CASSSYGTGNEQFF
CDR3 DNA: TGTGCCAGCAGCTCCTACGGGACAGGCAATGAGCAGTTCTTC

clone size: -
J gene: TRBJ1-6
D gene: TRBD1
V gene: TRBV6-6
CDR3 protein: CASSRQGWTQSSYNSPLHF
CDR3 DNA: TGTGCCAGCAGCCGACAGGGGTGGACCCAGAGCTCCTATAATTCACCCCTCCACTTT

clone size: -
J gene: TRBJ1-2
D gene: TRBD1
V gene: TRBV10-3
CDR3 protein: CAITGGGVDGYTF
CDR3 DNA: TGTGCCATCACCGGAGGGGGCGTCGATGGCTACACCTTC

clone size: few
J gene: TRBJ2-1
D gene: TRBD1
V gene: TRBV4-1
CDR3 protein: CASSQPGTVNYNEQFF
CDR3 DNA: TGCGCCAGCAGCCAACCCGGGACAGTAAACTACAATGAGCAGTTCTTC

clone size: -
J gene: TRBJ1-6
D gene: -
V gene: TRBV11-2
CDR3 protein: CASSSGRTNSPLHF
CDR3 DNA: TGTGCCAGCAGTAGCGGACGGACCAATTCACCCCTCCACTTT

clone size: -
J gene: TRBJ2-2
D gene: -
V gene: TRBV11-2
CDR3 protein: CASSLENTGELFF
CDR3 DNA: TGTGCCAGCAGCTTAGAGAACACCGGGGAGCTGTTTTTT

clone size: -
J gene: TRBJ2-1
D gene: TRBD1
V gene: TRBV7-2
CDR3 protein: CASVAGTGFDEQFF
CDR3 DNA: TGTGCCAGCGTCGCCGGGACAGGGTTCGATGAGCAGTTCTTC

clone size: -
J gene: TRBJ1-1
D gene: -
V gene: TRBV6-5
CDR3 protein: CASWTGRPNTEAFF
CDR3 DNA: TGTGCCAGCTGGACGGGACGGCCAAACACTGAAGCTTTCTTT

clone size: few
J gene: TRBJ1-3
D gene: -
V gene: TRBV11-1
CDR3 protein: CASSLASGQTGNTIYF
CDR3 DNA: TGTGCCAGCAGCCTAGCCTCCGGACAGACGGGAAACACCATATATTTT

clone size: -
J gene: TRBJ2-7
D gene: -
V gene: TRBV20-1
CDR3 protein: CSATRQVEQYF
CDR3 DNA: TGCAGTGCTACTAGACAGGTCGAGCAGTACTTC

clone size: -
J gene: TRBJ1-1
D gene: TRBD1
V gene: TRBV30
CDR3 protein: CAWSPGQGTPEAFF
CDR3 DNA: TGTGCCTGGAGTCCGGGACAGGGGACCCCTGAAGCTTTCTTT

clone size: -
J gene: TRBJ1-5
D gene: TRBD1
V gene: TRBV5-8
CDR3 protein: CASRKGDRGHGQPQHF
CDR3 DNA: TGTGCCAGCAGGAAAGGGGACAGGGGGCATGGTCAGCCCCAGCATTTT

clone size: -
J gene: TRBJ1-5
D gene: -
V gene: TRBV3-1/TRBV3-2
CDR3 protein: CASSQAGSQPQHF
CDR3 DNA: TGTGCCAGCAGCCAAGCCGGGTCTCAGCCCCAGCATTTT

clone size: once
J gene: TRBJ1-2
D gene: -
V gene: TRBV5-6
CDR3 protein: CASSLNGGGYTF
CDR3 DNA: TGTGCCAGCAGCTTGAACGGTGGTGGCTACACCTTC

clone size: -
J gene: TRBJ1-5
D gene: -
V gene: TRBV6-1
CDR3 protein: CASSEGQTGPQHF
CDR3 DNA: TGTGCCAGCAGTGAAGGCCAGACAGGCCCCCAGCATTTT

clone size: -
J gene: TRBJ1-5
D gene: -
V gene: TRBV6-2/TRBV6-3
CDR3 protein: CASSDGGYSNQPQHF
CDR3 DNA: TGTGCCAGCAGCGATGGGGGGTATAGCAATCAGCCCCAGCATTTT

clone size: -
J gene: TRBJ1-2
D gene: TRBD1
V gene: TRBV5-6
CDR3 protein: CASSSPTGNYYGYTF
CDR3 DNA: TGTGCCAGCAGCTCGCCGACAGGGAACTATTATGGCTACACCTTC

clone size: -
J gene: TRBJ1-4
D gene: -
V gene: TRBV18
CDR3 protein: CASSPLQAHYEKLFF
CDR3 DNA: TGTGCCAGCTCACCATTACAGGCCCACTACGAAAAACTGTTTTTT

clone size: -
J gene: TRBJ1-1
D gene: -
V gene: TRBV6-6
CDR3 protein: CASSYPGGWNTEAFF
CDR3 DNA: TGTGCCAGCAGTTACCCCGGGGGGTGGAACACTGAAGCTTTCTTT

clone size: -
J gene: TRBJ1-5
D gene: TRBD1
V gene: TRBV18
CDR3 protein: CASSPGTGQQPQHF
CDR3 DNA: TGTGCCAGCTCACCGGGGACAGGGCAGCAGCCCCAGCATTTT

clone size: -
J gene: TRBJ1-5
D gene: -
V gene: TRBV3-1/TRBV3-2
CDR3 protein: CASSQAGLQPQHF
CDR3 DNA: TGTGCCAGCAGCCAAGCAGGGCTTCAGCCCCAGCATTTT

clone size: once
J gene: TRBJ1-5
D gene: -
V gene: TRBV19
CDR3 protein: CASRHELLGNQPQHF
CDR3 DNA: TGTGCCAGTAGACACGAACTCCTAGGCAATCAGCCCCAGCATTTT

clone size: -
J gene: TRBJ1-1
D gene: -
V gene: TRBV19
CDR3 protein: CASSLFEPHNLNTEAFF
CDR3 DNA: TGTGCCAGTAGTTTATTTGAGCCACATAACTTGAACACTGAAGCTTTCTTT

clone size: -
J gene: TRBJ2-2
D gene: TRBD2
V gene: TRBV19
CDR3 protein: CATSGAHTGELFF
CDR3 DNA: TGTGCCACTAGCGGGGCGCACACCGGGGAGCTGTTTTTT

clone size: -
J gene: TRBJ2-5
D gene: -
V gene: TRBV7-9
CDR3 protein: CASSPPDRLQETQYF
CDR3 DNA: TGTGCCAGCAGCCCCCCGGACAGATTACAAGAGACCCAGTACTTC

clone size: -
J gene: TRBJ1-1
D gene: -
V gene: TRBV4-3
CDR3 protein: CASSQSVGTEAFF
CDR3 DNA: TGCGCCAGCAGCCAATCTGTCGGTACTGAAGCTTTCTTT

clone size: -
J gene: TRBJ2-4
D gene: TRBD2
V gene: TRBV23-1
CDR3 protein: CASSRLAGSKNIQYF
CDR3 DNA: TGCGCCAGCAGCCGACTAGCGGGGTCTAAAAACATTCAGTACTTC

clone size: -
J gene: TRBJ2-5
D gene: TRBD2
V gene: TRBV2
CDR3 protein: CASRRTSGGHRETQYF
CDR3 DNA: TGTGCCAGCAGACGGACTAGCGGGGGTCATCGAGAGACCCAGTACTTC

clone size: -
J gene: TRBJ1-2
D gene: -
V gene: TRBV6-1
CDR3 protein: CASSEAAGDGGGYTF
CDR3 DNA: TGTGCCAGCAGTGAAGCAGCCGGCGATGGTGGGGGCTACACCTTC

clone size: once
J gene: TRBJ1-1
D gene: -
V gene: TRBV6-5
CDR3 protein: CASSYSAGGVTEAFF
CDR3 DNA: TGTGCCAGCAGTTACTCGGCAGGCGGGGTCACTGAAGCTTTCTTT